This TCR beta chain appears in the sequencing data of a study of blood T cell repertoires in COVID-19. About the research overall: Sites across the United States, Italy and Spain contributed samples from acute and convalescent COVID-19. T cells, B-cell-depleted T cells, or PBMCs supplied cDNA or gDNA.

V was clipped by 8 bases and J by 5 bases; unmatched bases: 5. This CDR3 has 12 residues. CDR1 SGHAT and CDR2 FQNNGV come from the germline V gene. In the study's own analysis: Nucleated cell counts were estimated from reference gene primer amplification. Method: immunoSEQ multiplex PCR; TCRdb's copy keeps in-frame clones and lacks some. V and J calls and clone size come straight from that table; D and trimming were deduced from the DNA. The sample records 250,000 to 300,000 clones, around four fifths being singletons. The source is a man aged 55 to 70 who had recovered from COVID-19. Sequences were obtained from peripheral blood. V gene TRBV11-2 combines with J gene TRBJ2-5; 7 bases align to TRBD2. CDR3 coding DNA: TGTGCCAGCGGTACGCGGGAGGAGACCCAGTACTTC. Translated, it gives CASGTREETQYF.